This section outlines one T cell receptor (beta chain) sequence together with its context. This clone's antigen is unknown. No much larger clonotype is one base removed from it; base qualities were not supplied. RNA was extracted using the RNeasy kit, and roughly 0.45 to 1 ug of the RNA was reverse transcribed with random hexamers. The immunoSEQ multiplex PCR assay, covering 54 Vbeta and 13 Jbeta segments, was used to amplify TCR beta CDR3 regions. To correct PCR amplification bias, a synthetic template baseline was used for both primer optimization and computational correction. Per the source publication's procedure: Only productive sequences were kept, with reads annotated to V, D and J genes according to IMGT and analyzed in immunoSEQ Analyzer. Clonality was computed as one minus Shannon entropy normalized by log2 of the number of productive unique sequences. For each patient and control, public and private clones were evaluated among the 100 most prevalent clones. Clones were defined as Susac-specific if absent from the healthy and MS cohorts, from under 1,200 published viral clones and from other ImmuneACCESS disease sequences. Starting from the raw public reads, TCRdb applied fastp trimming at Q25, assembled clones with MiXCR and retained in-frame beta chains. Each CDR3 protein gets just one entry, which takes the most common genes and DNA from the rows behind it. These V and J calls rely on TCRdb rather than the paper's analysis. The sample table lists 190,000 or so distinct CDR3 sequences, nearly 95% of them with a count of one. Of the sample, just under 0.095% is held by the ten largest clones.

There are 15 amino acids in the CDR3, from cysteine to phenylalanine inclusive. Here the CDR3 DNA is all that survives: 45 bases in frame from base 1. Relative to germline, V is missing 6 bases and J is missing 9 bases, with 14 bases of the junction outside any gene match. High-throughput TCR beta sequencing profiled peripheral blood CD8+ and CD4+ T cells from healthy donors, Susac syndrome patients and multiple sclerosis patients. Treatment-naive patients with stable or active relapsing-remitting disease fulfilling revised McDonald criteria were used as multiple sclerosis controls. CD8+ TEMRA cells were enriched by FACS, while bulk CD8+ and CD4+ T cells were purified by magnetic negative isolation. Blood was collected in EDTA tubes and processed within 24 hours, with PBMCs isolated through density gradient centrifugation. PBMCs intended for TCR sequencing were frozen in liquid nitrogen and were later thawed in a 37 degrees C water bath. A purity of at least 90% was achieved for sorted or isolated CD4+, CD8+ and CD8+ TEMRA cells.

The sample is drawn from a study of CD8 T cells in Susac syndrome (dated by TCRdb to the late 2010s). For the study in its entirety: The study used repertoire sequencing to test whether antigen drove CD8+ T cell activation and differentiation in Susac syndrome. Study-level results and caveats: The study acknowledged that relatively few individuals were included in the TCR sequencing and HLA analysis.

The receptor was isolated from a human donor with multiple sclerosis. This chain joins TRBV12-3 or TRBV12-4 to TRBJ2-1, and 7 junctional nucleotides match TRBD1. The specimen sequenced was CD4+ T cells from PBMCs. Read as DNA, the sequence is TGTGCCAGCAGCTACCGACAGGGCTCTGGTGGTGAGCAGTTCTTC. It codes for CASSYRQGSGGEQFF.